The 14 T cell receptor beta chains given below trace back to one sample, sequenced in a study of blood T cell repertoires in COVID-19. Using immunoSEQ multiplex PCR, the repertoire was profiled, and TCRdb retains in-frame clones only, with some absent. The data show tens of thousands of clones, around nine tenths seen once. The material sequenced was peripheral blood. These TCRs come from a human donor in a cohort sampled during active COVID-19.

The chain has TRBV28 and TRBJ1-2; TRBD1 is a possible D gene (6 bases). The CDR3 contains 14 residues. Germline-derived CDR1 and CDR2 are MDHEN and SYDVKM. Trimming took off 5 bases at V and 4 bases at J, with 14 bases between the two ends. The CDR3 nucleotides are TGTGCCAGCAGTGAAGGACAGCCCTTCTATGGCTACACCTTC. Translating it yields CASSEGQPFYGYTF.

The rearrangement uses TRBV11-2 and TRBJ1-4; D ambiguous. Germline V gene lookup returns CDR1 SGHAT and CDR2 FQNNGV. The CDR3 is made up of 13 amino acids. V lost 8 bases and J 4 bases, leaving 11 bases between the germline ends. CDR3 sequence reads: CASGLSLNEKLFF. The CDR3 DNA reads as TGTGCCAGCGGACTGTCACTTAATGAAAAACTGTTTTTT.

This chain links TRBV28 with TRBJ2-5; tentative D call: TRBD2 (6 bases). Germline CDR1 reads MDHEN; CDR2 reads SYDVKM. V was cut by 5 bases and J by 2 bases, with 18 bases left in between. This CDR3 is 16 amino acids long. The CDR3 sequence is CASSTSARGRQETQYF. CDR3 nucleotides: TGTGCCAGCAGTACGTCCGCCCGGGGGAGACAAGAGACCCAGTACTTC.

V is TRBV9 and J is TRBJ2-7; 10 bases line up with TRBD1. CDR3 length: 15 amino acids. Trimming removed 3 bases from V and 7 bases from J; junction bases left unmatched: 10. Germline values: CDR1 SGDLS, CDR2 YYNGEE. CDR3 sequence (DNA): TGTGCCAGCAGCGGTATGACAGGGGGCGCGGAAGAGCAGTACTTC. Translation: CASSGMTGGAEEQYF. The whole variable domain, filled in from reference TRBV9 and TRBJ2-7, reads DSGVTQTPKHLITATGQRVTLRCSPRSGDLSVYWYQQSLDQGLQFLIQYYNGEERAKGNILERFSAQQFPDLHSELNLSSLELGDSALYFCASSGMTGGAEEQYFGPGTRLTVT.

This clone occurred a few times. CDR3 amino acids: CASSESTGGGYGYTF. The CDR3 DNA is TGTGCCAGCAGTGAATCGACAGGGGGCGGCTATGGCTACACCTTC. V is TRBV6-1 and J is TRBJ1-2; 10 bases agree with TRBD1. Trimming cost V 2 bases and J 4 bases; bases outside gene matches: 4. Germline CDR1 and CDR2: MNHNS and SASEGT. The CDR3 has 15 amino acids.

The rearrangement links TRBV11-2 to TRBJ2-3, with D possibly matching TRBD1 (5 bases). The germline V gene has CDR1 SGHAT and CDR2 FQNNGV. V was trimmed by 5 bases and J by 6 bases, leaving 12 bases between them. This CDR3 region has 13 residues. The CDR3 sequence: CASSRGFRDTQYF. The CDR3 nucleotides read TGTGCCAGCAGCAGGGGTTTTAGGGATACGCAGTATTTT.

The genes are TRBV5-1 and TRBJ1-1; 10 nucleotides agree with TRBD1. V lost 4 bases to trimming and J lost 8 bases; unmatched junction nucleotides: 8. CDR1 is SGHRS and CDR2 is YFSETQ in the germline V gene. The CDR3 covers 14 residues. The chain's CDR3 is CASSARPGQGEAFF. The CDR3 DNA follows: TGCGCCAGCAGCGCAAGACCGGGACAGGGGGAAGCTTTCTTT.

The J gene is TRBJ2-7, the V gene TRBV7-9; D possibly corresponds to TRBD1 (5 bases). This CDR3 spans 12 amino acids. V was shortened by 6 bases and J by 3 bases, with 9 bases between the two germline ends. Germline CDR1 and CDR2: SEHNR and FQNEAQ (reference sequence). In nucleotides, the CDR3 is TGTGCCAGCAGTTATGACAGCTACGAGCAGTACTTC. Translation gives CASSYDSYEQYF.

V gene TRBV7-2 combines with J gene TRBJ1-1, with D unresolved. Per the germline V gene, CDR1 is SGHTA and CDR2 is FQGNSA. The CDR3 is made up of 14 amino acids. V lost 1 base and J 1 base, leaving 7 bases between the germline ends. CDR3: CASSLGAPNTEAFF. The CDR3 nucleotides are TGTGCCAGCAGCTTAGGGGCTCCGAACACTGAAGCTTTCTTT.

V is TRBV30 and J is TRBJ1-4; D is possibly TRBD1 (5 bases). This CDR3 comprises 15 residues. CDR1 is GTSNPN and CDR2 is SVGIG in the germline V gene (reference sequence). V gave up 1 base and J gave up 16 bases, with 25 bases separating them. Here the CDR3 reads CAWSEGRFRDTQPFF. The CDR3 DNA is TGTGCCTGGAGTGAGGGGAGGTTCCGCGATACCCAACCGTTTTTT.

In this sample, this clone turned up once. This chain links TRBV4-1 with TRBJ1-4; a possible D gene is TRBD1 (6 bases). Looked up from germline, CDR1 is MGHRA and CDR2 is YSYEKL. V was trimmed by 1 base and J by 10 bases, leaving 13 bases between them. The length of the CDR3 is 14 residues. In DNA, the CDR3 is TGCGCCAGCAGCCAAGTGGGGGGGCGTAGAAAACTGTTTTTT. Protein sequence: CASSQVGGRRKLFF.

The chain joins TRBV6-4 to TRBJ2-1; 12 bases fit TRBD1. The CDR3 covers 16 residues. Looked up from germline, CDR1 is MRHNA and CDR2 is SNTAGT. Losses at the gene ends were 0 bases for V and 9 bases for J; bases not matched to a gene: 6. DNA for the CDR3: TGTGCCAGCAGTGACTCGGGGACAGGGGGCGGTGGTGAGCAGTTCTTC. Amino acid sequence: CASSDSGTGGGGEQFF.

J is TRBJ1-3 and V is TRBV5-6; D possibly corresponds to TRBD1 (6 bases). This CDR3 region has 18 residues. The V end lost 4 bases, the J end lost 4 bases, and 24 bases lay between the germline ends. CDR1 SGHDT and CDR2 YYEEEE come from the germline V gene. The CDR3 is CASSQRGRGFIRGNTIYF. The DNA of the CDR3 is TGTGCCAGCAGCCAGAGGGGGAGAGGGTTTATTCGGGGAAACACCATATATTTT.

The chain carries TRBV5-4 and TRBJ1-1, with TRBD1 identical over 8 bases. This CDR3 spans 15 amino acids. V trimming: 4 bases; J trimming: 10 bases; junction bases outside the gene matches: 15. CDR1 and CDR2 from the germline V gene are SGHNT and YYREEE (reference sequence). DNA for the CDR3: TGTGCCAGCAGCGTGAGACAGGGGCGCTCATGGGTAGCTTTCTTT. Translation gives CASSVRQGRSWVAFF.